These T cell receptor beta chains were read from a single sample in a study of T cell responses to AZD1222 COVID-19 vaccine. Libraries were prepared by immunoSEQ multiplex PCR; TCRdb keeps only in-frame clonotypes and omits some of them. The sample lists 60,000 to 70,000 clones; 75% to 85% were seen once. The sample in question was peripheral blood, obtained on day 0 of AZD1222 vaccination. These receptors all come from an adult in good health. The CDR3 runs from the conserved cysteine through the conserved F or W. Each record gives: CDR3 protein, V gene, D gene, J gene, clone size. The D gene is left open where the match is weak. Expanded clones get a size class; other rows say once, few or many, or leave the size out.

CASSQRLGGGYNSPLHF | TRBV4-1 | NA | TRBJ1-6 | NA
CASSPGLHTDTQYF | TRBV2 | NA | TRBJ2-3 | few
CASSLMASGNEQFF | TRBV27 | NA | TRBJ2-1 | NA
CASSVGDSNYEQYF | TRBV9 | NA | TRBJ2-7 | NA
CASSLEGSGANVLTF | TRBV7-3 | NA | TRBJ2-6 | NA
CASSLRDRGTVEAFF | TRBV7-9 | TRBD1 | TRBJ1-1 | NA
CASSQHPGTSGASTDTQYF | TRBV4-2 | TRBD2 | TRBJ2-3 | NA
CASSQVGQGGQPQHF | TRBV4-1 | TRBD1 | TRBJ1-5 | NA
CASSLRGTTGELFF | TRBV7-3 | NA | TRBJ2-2 | NA
CASSLGEGATEAFF | TRBV4-1 | TRBD1 | TRBJ1-1 | NA
CASSHPKGTGNTIYF | TRBV14 | TRBD1 | TRBJ1-3 | few
CASSSGGANEKLFF | TRBV19 | NA | TRBJ1-4 | NA
CSVGDKANQPQHF | TRBV29-1 | NA | TRBJ1-5 | few
CASSLVGQLKKNTIYF | TRBV28 | NA | TRBJ1-3 | NA
CASRPTGTVYGYTF | TRBV5-1 | TRBD1 | TRBJ1-2 | NA
CASGQGPTGELFF | TRBV24-1 | TRBD1 | TRBJ2-2 | NA
CASSPGGGYTF | TRBV12-3/TRBV12-4 | TRBD1 | TRBJ1-2 | NA
CASSQDNRRGDEKLFF | TRBV4-3 | NA | TRBJ1-4 | NA
CASSPQEQGGGQPQHF | TRBV5-1 | NA | TRBJ1-5 | NA
CASSLTTISNQPQHF | TRBV27 | NA | TRBJ1-5 | NA
CASRDRVRNTGELFF | TRBV19 | TRBD1 | TRBJ2-2 | once
CASGWPLGGGYTF | TRBV27 | NA | TRBJ1-2 | NA
CATSSTAGGETQYF | TRBV15 | TRBD2 | TRBJ2-5 | NA
CASSLEGRVYNEQFF | TRBV5-4 | NA | TRBJ2-1 | once
CASSWTSGYNEQFF | TRBV6-7 | TRBD2 | TRBJ2-1 | NA
CASSLSQGWGEQYF | TRBV5-6 | NA | TRBJ2-7 | NA
CASSFGSGGNDEQFF | TRBV7-3 | TRBD2 | TRBJ2-1 | NA
CASSRGTDRSTEAFF | TRBV11-3 | NA | TRBJ1-1 | NA
CASNLEGTGGGYTF | TRBV5-1 | TRBD1 | TRBJ1-2 | once
CASSQSTTELYNSPLHF | TRBV23-1 | NA | TRBJ1-6 | medium-sized
CASSPDRVSNGYTF | TRBV28 | TRBD1 | TRBJ1-2 | NA
CASSYRGQGMVQPQHF | TRBV6-5 | TRBD1 | TRBJ1-5 | NA
CASSARVQVSYGYTF | TRBV7-2 | NA | TRBJ1-2 | few
CASSPGNRVGGYTF | TRBV3-1/TRBV3-2 | NA | TRBJ1-2 | NA
CASSYMSGLADTQYF | TRBV6-5 | NA | TRBJ2-3 | NA
CATSRTNSPLHF | TRBV15 | NA | TRBJ1-6 | NA
CASRRGVKETQYF | TRBV11-2 | NA | TRBJ2-5 | NA
CAWSDRTKAFF | TRBV30 | NA | TRBJ1-1 | NA
CATSDRSNTGELFF | TRBV24-1 | NA | TRBJ2-2 | medium-sized
CSVGGEGSSYEQYF | TRBV29-1 | NA | TRBJ2-7 | once
CASSSVATNEKLFF | TRBV6-2/TRBV6-3 | NA | TRBJ1-4 | NA
CASSGLVSSTDTQYF | TRBV2 | NA | TRBJ2-3 | NA
CASSSKAPGDNQPQHF | TRBV7-9 | NA | TRBJ1-5 | NA
CASSLANSPLHF | TRBV27 | NA | TRBJ1-6 | NA
CASSFSSMNTEAFF | TRBV7-9 | NA | TRBJ1-1 | NA
CASSMSLTYEQYF | TRBV19 | NA | TRBJ2-7 | NA
CAIRGPSGENPYEQYF | TRBV10-3 | TRBD2 | TRBJ2-7 | NA
CASSPRGQPQHF | TRBV6-6 | NA | TRBJ1-5 | NA